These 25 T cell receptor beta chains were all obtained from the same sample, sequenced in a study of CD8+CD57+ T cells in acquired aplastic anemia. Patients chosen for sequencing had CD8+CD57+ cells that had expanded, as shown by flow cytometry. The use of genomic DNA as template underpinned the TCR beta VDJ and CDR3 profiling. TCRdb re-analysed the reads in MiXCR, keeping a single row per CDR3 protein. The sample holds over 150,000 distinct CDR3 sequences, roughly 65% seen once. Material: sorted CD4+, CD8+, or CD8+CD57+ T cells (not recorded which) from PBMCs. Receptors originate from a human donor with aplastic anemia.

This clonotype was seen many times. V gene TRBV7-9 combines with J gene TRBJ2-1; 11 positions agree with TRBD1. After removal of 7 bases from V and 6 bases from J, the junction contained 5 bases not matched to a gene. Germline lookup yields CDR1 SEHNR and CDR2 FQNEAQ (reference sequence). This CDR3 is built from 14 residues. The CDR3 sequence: CASTTGTGGNEQFF. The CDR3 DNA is TGTGCCAGCACCACCGGGACAGGGGGCAATGAGCAGTTCTTC.

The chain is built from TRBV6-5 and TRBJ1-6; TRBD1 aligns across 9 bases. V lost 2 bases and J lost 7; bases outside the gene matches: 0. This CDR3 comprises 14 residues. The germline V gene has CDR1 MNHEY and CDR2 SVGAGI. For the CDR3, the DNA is TGTGCCAGCAGTTACGACAGGGGGAATTCACCCCTCCACTTT. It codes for CASSYDRGNSPLHF.

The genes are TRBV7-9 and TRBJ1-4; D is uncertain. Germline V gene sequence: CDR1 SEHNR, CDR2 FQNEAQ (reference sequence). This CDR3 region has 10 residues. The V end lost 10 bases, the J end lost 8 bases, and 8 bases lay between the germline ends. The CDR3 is CAIKGEKLFF. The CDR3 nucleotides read TGTGCCATCAAAGGGGAAAAACTGTTTTTT.

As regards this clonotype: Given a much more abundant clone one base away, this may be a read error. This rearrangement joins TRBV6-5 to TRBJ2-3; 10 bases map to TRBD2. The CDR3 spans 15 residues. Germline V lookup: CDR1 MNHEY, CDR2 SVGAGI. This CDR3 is CASSRLAGSRDTHYF. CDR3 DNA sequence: TGTGCCAGCAGTCGACTAGCGGGCTCGCGAGATACGCATTATTTT.

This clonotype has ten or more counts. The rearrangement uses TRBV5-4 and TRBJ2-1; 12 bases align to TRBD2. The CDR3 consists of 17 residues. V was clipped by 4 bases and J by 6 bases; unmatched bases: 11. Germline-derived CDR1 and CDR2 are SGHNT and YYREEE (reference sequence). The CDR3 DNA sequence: TGTGCCAGCAGCCTACTAGCGGGGGGTAGCCGGGTCAATGAGCAGTTCTTC. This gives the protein CASSLLAGGSRVNEQFF.

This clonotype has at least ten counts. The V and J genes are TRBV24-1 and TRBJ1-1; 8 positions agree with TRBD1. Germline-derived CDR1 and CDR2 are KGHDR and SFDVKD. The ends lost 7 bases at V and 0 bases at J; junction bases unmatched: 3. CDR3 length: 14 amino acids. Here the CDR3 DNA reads TGTGCCACCAGAGGACAGGGATTGAACACTGAAGCTTTCTTT. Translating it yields CATRGQGLNTEAFF.

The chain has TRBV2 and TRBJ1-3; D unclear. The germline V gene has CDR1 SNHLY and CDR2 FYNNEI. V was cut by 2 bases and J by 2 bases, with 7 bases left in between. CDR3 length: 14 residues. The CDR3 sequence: CASSELRTGNTIYF. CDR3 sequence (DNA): TGTGCCAGCAGTGAACTGAGAACTGGAAACACCATATATTTT.

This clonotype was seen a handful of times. The CDR3 sequence is CASSEVGENTEAFF. CDR3 bases: TGTGCCAGCAGTGAGGTCGGAGAGAACACTGAAGCTTTCTTT. This chain links TRBV2 with TRBJ1-1; D is unclear. V was shortened by 3 bases and J by 1 base, with 9 bases between the two germline ends. CDR1 is SNHLY, CDR2 FYNNEI, per germline. The CDR3 consists of 14 residues.

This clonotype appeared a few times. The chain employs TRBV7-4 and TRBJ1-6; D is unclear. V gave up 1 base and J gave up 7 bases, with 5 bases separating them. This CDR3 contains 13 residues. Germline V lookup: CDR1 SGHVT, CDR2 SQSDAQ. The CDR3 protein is CASSLVRNSPLHF. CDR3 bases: TGTGCCAGCAGCTTAGTCCGCAATTCACCCCTCCACTTT.

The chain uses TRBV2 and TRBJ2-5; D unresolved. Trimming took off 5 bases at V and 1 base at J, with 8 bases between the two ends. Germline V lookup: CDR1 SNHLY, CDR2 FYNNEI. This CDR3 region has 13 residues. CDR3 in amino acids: CASSLRLQETQYF. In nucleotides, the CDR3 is TGTGCCAGCAGTTTGAGACTCCAAGAGACCCAGTACTTC.

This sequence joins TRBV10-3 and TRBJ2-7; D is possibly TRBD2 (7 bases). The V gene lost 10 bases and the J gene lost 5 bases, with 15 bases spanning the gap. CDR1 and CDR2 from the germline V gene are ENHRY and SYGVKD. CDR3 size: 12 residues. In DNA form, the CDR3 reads TGTGCCACCGAAACAGGGAGGGACGAGCAGTACTTC. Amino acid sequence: CATETGRDEQYF.

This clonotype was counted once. This CDR3 is CASSPAGHVSNQPQHF. Here the CDR3 DNA reads TGTGCCAGCAGTCCCGCTGGCCATGTTAGCAATCAGCCCCAGCATTTT. The chain employs TRBV7-9 and TRBJ1-5; D gene ambiguous. Per the germline V gene, CDR1 is SEHNR and CDR2 is FQNEAQ (reference sequence). This CDR3 has 16 amino acids. The V and J ends lost 6 bases and 0 bases respectively, with 15 bases between them.

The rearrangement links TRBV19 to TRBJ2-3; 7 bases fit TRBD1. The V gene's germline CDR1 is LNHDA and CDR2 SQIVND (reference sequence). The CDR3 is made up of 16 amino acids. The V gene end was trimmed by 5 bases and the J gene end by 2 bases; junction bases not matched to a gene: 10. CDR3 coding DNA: TGTGCCAGTAGTTTCGCCGGGACAGCTGTCACAGATACGCAGTATTTT. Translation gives CASSFAGTAVTDTQYF.

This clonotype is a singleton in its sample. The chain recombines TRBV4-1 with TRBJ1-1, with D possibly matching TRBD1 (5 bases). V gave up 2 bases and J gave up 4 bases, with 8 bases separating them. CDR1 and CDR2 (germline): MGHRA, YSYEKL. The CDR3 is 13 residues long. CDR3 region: CASSQSGGTEAFF. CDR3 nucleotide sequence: TGCGCCAGCAGCCAATCCGGGGGCACTGAAGCTTTCTTT.

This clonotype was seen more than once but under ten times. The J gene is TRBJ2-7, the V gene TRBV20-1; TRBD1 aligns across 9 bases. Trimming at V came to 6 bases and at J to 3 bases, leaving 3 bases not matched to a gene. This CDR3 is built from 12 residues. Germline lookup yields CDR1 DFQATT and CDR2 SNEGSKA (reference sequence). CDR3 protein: CSASGQGYEQYF. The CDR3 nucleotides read TGCAGTGCCTCGGGACAGGGCTACGAGCAGTACTTC.

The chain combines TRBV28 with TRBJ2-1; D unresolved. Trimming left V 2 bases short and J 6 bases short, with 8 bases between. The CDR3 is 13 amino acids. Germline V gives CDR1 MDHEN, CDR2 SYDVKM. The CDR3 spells CASSLGPPNEQFF. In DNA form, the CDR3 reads TGTGCCAGCAGTTTAGGGCCTCCCAATGAGCAGTTCTTC.

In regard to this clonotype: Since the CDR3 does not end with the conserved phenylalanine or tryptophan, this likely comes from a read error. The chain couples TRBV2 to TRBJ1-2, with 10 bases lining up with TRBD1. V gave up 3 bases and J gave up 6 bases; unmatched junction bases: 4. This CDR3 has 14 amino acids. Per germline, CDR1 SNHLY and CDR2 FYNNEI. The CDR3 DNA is TGTGCCAGCAGTGAGGGACAGGGGATTAATGGCTACACCCTC. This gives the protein CASSEGQGINGYTL.

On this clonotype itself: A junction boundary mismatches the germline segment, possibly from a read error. The CDR3 DNA follows: TGTGCCATCAGTTCTAGGGCGCATGAGCAGTTCTTC. It encodes CAISSRAHEQFF. The genes are TRBV2 and TRBJ2-1; the D is unclear. The germline V gene has CDR1 SNHLY and CDR2 FYNNEI. The CDR3 extends over 12 amino acids.

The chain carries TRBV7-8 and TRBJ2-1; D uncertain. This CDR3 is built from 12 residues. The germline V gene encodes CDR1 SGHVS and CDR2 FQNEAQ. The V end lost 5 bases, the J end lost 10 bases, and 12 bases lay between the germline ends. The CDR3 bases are TGTGCCAGCAGCGAGGACCCAAGGGAGCAGTTCTTC. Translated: CASSEDPREQFF.

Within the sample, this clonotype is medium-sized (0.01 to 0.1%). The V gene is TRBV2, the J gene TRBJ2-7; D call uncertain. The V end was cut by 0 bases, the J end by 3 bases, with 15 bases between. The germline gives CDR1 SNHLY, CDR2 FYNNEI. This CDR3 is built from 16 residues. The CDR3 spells CASSEATSWMGYEQYF. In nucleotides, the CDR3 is TGTGCCAGCAGTGAAGCGACCAGCTGGATGGGCTACGAGCAGTACTTC.

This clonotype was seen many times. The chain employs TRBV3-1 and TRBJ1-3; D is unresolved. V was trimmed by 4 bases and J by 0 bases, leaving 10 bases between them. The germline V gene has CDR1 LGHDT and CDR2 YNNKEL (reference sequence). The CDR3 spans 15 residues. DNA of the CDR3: TGTGCCAGCAGCCTGCAGACGAGCTCTGGAAACACCATATATTTT. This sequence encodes CASSLQTSSGNTIYF.

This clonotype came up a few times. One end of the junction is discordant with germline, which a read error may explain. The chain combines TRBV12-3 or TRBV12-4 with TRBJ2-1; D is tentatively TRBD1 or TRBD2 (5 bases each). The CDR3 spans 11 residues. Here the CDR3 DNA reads TGTGCCACCAGTGATGAGAGGGGGCAGTTCTTC. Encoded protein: CATSDERGQFF.

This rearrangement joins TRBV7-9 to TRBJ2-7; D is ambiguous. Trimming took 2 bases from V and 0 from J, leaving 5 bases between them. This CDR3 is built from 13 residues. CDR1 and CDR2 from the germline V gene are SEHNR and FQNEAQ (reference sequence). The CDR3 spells CASSLRGSYEQYF. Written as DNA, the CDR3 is TGTGCCAGCAGCTTAAGAGGCTCCTACGAGCAGTACTTC.

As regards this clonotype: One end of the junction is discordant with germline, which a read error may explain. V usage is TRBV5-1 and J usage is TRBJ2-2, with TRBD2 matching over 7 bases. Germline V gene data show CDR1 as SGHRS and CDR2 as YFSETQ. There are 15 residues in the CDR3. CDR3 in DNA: TGCGCCAGCAGCCTTGCGGGGGAGAACACCGGGGAGCTGTCTTTT. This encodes CASSLAGENTGELSF.

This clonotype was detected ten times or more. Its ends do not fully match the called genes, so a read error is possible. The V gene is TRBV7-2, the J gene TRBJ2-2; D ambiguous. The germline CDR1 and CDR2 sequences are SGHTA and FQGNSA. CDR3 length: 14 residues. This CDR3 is CASSLYSGSGELFF. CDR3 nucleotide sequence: TGCGCCAGCAGCTTGTACTCAGGTTCCGGGGAGCTGTTTTTT.